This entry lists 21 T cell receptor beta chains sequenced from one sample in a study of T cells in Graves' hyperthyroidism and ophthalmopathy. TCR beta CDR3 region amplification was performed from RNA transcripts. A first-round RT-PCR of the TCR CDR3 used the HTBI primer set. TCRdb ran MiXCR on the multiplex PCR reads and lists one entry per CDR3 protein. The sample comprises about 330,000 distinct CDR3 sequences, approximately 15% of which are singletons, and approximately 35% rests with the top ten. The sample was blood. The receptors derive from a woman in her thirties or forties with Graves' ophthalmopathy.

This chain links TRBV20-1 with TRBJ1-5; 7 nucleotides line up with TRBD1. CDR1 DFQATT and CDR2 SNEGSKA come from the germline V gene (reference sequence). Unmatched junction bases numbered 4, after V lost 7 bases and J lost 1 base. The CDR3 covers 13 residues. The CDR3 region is CSVPDRSNQPQHF. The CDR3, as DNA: TGCAGTGTCCCGGACAGGAGCAATCAGCCCCAGCATTTT.

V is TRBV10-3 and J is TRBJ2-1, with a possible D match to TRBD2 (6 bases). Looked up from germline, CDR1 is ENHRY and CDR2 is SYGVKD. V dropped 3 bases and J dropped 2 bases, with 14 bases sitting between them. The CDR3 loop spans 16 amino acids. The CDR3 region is CAISDSGERTYNEQFF. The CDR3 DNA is TGTGCCATCAGTGATTCGGGGGAGAGGACCTACAATGAGCAGTTCTTC.

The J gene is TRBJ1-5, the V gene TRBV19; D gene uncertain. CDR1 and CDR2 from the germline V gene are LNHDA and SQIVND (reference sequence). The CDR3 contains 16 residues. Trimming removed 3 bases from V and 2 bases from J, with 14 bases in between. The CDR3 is CASSILVGQGNQPQHF. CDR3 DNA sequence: TGTGCCAGTAGTATCTTAGTAGGGCAGGGCAATCAGCCCCAGCATTTT.

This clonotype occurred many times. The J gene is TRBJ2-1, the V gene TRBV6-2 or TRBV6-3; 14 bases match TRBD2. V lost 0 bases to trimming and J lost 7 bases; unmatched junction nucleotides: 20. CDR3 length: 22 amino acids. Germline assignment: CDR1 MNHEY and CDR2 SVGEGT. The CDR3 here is CASSYSTFRGLAGVERSNEQFF. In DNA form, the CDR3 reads TGTGCCAGCAGTTACTCGACTTTTAGGGGACTAGCGGGAGTTGAGCGTTCTAATGAGCAGTTCTTC.

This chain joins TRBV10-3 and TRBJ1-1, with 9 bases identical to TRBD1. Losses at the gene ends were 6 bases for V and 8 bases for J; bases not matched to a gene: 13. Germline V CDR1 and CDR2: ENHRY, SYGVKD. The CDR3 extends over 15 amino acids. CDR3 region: CAISASRDRVREAFF. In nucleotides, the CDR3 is TGTGCCATCAGCGCGTCCCGGGACAGGGTACGGGAAGCTTTCTTT.

Here the CDR3 DNA reads TGCAGTGCTAGAGTGTACAGGACGAGCTCCTACAATGAGCAGTTCTTC. Amino acids: CSARVYRTSSYNEQFF. The chain combines TRBV20-1 with TRBJ2-1, with D maybe TRBD1 (5 bases). The CDR3 runs to 16 residues. Trimming removed 1 base from V and 0 bases from J, with 13 bases in between. Germline CDR1 reads DFQATT; CDR2 reads SNEGSKA (reference sequence).

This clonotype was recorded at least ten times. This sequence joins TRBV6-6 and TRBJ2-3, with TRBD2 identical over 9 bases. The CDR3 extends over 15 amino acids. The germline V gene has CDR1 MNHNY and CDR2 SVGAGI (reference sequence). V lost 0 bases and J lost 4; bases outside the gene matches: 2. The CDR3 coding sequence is TGTGCCAGCAGTTACTCAGGACTAGCGTCAGATACGCAGTATTTT. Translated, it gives CASSYSGLASDTQYF.

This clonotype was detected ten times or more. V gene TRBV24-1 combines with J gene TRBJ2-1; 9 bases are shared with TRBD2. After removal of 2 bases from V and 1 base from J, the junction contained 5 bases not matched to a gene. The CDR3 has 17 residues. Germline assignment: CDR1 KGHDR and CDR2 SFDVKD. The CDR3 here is CATSDSGSGRSYNEQFF. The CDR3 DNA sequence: TGTGCCACCAGTGATTCGGGTAGCGGGAGATCCTACAATGAGCAGTTCTTC.

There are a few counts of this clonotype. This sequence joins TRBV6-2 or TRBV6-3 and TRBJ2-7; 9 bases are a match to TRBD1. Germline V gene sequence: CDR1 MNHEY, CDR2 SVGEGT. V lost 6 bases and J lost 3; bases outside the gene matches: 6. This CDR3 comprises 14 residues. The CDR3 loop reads CASRPTGGNYEQYF. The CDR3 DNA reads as TGTGCCAGCAGGCCTACAGGGGGCAACTACGAGCAGTACTTC.

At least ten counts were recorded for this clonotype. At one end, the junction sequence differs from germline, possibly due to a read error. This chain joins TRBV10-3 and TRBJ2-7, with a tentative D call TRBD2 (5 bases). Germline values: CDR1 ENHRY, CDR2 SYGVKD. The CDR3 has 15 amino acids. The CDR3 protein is CAISESPGSPYKQYF. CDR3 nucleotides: TGTGCCATCAGTGAGTCGCCGGGGAGTCCCTACAAGCAGTACTTC.

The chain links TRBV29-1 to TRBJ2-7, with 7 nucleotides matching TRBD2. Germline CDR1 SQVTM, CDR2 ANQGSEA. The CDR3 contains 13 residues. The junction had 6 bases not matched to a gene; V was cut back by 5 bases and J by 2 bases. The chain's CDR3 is CSVFGLDTYEQYF. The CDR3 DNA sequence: TGCAGCGTTTTCGGACTAGATACCTACGAGCAGTACTTC.

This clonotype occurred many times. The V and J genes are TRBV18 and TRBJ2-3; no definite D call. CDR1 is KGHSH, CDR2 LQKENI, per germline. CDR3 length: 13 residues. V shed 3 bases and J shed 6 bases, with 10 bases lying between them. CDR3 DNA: TGTGCCAGCTCACCGGCGGTGTTCGATACGCAGTATTTT. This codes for CASSPAVFDTQYF.

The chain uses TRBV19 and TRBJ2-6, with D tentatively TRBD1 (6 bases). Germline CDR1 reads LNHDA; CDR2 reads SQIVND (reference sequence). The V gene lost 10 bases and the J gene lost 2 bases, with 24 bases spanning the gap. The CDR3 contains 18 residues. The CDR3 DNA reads TGTGCCACGGGGACACGAGCTGGGGAAGAGCCTGGGGCCAACGTCCTGACTTTC. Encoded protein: CATGTRAGEEPGANVLTF.

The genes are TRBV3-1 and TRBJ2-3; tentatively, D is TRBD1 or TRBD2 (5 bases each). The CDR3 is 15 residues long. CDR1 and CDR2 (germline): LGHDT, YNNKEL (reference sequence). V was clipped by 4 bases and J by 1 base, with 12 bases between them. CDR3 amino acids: CASSPLGVGTDTQYF. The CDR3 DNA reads TGTGCCAGCAGCCCACTAGGGGTGGGCACAGATACGCAGTATTTT.

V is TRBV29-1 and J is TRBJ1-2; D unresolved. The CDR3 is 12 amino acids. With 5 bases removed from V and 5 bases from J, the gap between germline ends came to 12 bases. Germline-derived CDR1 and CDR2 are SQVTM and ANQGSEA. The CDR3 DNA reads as TGCAGCGTTCCGGGAAGTATTTATGGCTACACCTTC. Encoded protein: CSVPGSIYGYTF. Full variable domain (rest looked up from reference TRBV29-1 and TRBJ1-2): SAVISQKPSRDICQRGTSLTIQCQVDSQVTMMFWYRQQPGQSLTLIATANQGSEATYESGFVIDKFPISRPNLTFSTLTVSNMSPEDSSIYLCSVPGSIYGYTFGSGTRLTVV.

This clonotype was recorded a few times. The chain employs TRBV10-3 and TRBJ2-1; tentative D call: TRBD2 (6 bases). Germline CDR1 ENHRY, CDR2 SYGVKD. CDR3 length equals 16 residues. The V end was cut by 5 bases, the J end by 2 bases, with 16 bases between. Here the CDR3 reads CAISSGTLPAYNEQFF. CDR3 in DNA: TGTGCCATCAGTTCCGGGACTCTACCCGCCTACAATGAGCAGTTCTTC.

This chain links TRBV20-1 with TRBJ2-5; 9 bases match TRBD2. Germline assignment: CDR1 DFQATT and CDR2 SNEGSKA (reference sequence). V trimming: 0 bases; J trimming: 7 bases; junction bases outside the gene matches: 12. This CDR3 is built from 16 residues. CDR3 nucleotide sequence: TGCAGTGCTAGAGATGGGCGGGAGGGCCCTCTTGGGACCCAGTACTTC. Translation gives CSARDGREGPLGTQYF.

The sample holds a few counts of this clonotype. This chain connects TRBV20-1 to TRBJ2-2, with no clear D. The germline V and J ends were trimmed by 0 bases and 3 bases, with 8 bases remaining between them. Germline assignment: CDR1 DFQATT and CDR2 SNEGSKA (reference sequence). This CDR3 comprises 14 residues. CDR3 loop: CSARDEPHTGELFF. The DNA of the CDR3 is TGCAGTGCTAGAGATGAGCCCCACACCGGGGAGCTGTTTTTT.

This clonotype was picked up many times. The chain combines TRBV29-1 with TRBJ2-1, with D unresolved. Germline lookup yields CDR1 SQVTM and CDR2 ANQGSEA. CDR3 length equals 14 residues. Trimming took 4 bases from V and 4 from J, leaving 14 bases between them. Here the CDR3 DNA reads TGCAGCGTTGTAGTACAAGGGTCGTACAATGAGCAGTTCTTC. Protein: CSVVVQGSYNEQFF.

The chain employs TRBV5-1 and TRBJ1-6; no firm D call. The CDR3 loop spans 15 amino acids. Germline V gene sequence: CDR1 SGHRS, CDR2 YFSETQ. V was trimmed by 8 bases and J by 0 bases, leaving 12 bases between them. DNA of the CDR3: TGCGCCAGTAAACCGGGGAGCTCCTATAATTCACCCCTCCACTTT. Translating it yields CASKPGSSYNSPLHF.

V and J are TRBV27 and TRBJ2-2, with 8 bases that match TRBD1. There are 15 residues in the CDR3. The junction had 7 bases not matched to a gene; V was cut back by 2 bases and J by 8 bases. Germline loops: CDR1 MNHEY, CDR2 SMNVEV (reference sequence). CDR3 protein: CASSLEAGGWGELFF. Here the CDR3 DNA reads TGTGCCAGCAGTTTAGAGGCAGGGGGCTGGGGGGAGCTGTTTTTT.